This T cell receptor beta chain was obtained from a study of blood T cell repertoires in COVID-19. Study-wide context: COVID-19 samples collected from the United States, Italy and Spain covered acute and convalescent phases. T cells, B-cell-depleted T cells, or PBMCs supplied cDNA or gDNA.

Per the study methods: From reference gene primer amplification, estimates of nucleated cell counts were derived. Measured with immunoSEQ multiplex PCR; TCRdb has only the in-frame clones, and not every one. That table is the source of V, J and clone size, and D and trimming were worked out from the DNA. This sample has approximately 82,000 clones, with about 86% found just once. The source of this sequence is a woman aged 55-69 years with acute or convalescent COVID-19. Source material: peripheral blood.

The CDR3 coding sequence is TGCGCCAGCAGAAGACAGGGGGGACACAATGAGCAGTTCTTC. Amino acids: CASRRQGGHNEQFF. This sequence joins TRBV5-1 and TRBJ2-1; 9 nucleotides match TRBD1. The germline V gene encodes CDR1 SGHRS and CDR2 YFSETQ. The CDR3 is made up of 14 amino acids. The V and J ends lost 5 bases and 5 bases, in that order; junction bases with no gene match: 5.